These T cell receptor beta chains were read from a single sample in a study of spatial heterogeneity in lung cancer. TCRdb used MiXCR to reprocess the 5' RACE reads, holding one entry per CDR3 protein. The sample holds about 5,000 distinct CDR3 sequences; roughly 2.9% are singletons and the top ten take around 22%. Here the sequenced sample was normal lung tissue next to the tumor, taken at surgery. The receptor set was obtained from a male donor with early-stage non-small cell lung cancer. Both conserved end residues are part of each CDR3. The order of the fields is clone size, J gene, V gene, D gene, CDR3 protein, CDR3 DNA. The D gene is left open where the match is weak. Sizes are listed as how often the clone was seen (once, few, many) or a class if it is expanded.

>many|TRBJ1-5|TRBV19|NA
CASSTQIGANQPQHF
TGTGCCAGTAGTACCCAAATAGGGGCGAATCAGCCCCAGCATTTT
>many|TRBJ1-5|TRBV20-1|NA
CSARDPRQGNQPQHF
TGCAGTGCTAGAGATCCTAGACAGGGCAATCAGCCCCAGCATTTT
>medium-sized|TRBJ1-2|TRBV7-9|TRBD1
CASSPGTEWRGYTF
TGTGCCAGCAGCCCCGGGACAGAGTGGAGGGGCTACACCTTC
>few|TRBJ2-1|TRBV20-1|NA
CIQKWIREQFF
TGCATACAGAAGTGGATAAGGGAGCAGTTCTTC
>many|TRBJ2-3|TRBV20-1|TRBD2
CSANSGRGTDTQYF
TGCAGTGCCAACAGCGGGAGGGGGACAGATACGCAGTATTTT
>many|TRBJ2-7|TRBV7-2|NA
CASSSSLLGEQYF
TGTGCCAGCAGCTCCTCACTGTTGGGCGAGCAGTACTTC
>medium-sized|TRBJ2-3|TRBV29-1|NA
CSVGQGGDTQYF
TGCAGCGTTGGCCAGGGCGGCGATACGCAGTATTTT
>many|TRBJ1-2|TRBV29-1|NA
CSVGAGGYTF
TGCAGCGTTGGAGCGGGTGGCTACACCTTC
>medium-sized|TRBJ2-5|TRBV10-3|TRBD2
CAISEEPGLAGVLQETQYF
TGTGCCATCAGTGAGGAGCCGGGACTAGCGGGAGTCCTACAAGAGACCCAGTACTTC
>many|TRBJ1-1|TRBV6-6|NA
CASIHGGPAFF
TGTGCCAGCATTCACGGAGGGCCAGCTTTCTTT
>medium-sized|TRBJ1-1|TRBV7-2|TRBD1
CASSPRDRGSYTEAFF
TGTGCCAGCAGCCCACGGGACAGGGGATCGTACACTGAAGCTTTCTTT
>many|TRBJ2-7|TRBV20-1|TRBD2
CSATGTSGTQQYF
TGCAGTGCTACGGGGACTAGCGGTACCCAGCAGTACTTC
>many|TRBJ1-1|TRBV5-4|NA
CASSLSQGNTEAFF
TGTGCCAGCAGCTTGTCCCAGGGGAACACTGAAGCTTTCTTT
>many|TRBJ2-3|TRBV7-3|TRBD2
CASSLSGAGGTQYF
TGTGCCAGCAGCTTAAGCGGAGCGGGGGGTACGCAGTATTTT
>many|TRBJ2-5|TRBV19|NA
CASSTLQGLQYF
TGTGCCAGTAGTACCCTCCAAGGCCTCCAGTACTTC
>many|TRBJ2-6|TRBV20-1|NA
CSAPSSGANVLTF
TGCAGTGCTCCGAGCTCTGGGGCCAACGTCCTGACTTTC